This TCR beta chain emerged from a study of low-dose radiotherapy and immunotherapy resistance in tumors. Overall study context: Each fraction given to Cohort 2 every two weeks delivered 1 Gy, and the total reached 13 Gy over 26 weeks. Intravenous ipilimumab 1 mg/kg every six weeks was given with nivolumab 240 mg every two weeks.

TRAV- and TRBV-specific primers, spanning alpha and beta chains, primed first-strand cDNA. The authors ran 15 to 20 PCR cycles to amplify TCRs with a constant-region primer and V-primer adapter. After the mRNA was isolated, it was amplified using in vitro transcription. TCRdb fed the reads into MiXCR, producing one record per CDR3 protein. The sample records tens of thousands of distinct CDR3 sequences, around 27% being singletons. Note on this clonotype: A far larger clone is just one base off, so this is likely a read error.

Sample time point: before trial treatment. The treatment that donors received included nivolumab, ipilimumab, aspirin, low-dose cyclophosphamide and low-dose radiotherapy. The CDR3 extends over 17 amino acids. Germline values: CDR1 SEHNR, CDR2 FQNEAQ (reference sequence). The receptor was isolated from a male donor with rectosigmoid adenocarcinoma. This chain joins TRBV7-9 and TRBJ2-5; no reliable D call. The source material was PBMCs, sampled before treatment. For the CDR3, the DNA is TGTGCCAGCAGCTTATACATTACGGGCGCAGCCCAAGAGACCCGGTACTTC. Translated, it gives CASSLYITGAAQETRYF.